The clone carrying this T cell receptor beta chain was counted a few times. The antigen is undetermined. One junction end disagrees with the germline gene, perhaps due to a read error. This CDR3 contains 14 residues. Germline values: CDR1 SGHTS, CDR2 YDEGEE. The data stem from a study of regulatory T cells in long-lasting Graves disease. This sample's time point: persistent/refractory GD, antithyroid drugs over 5 years with positive TRAb. Generation of the TCR library employed RNA extracted from PBMCs. Whole-study results and caveats: TCR diversity in persistent Graves' patients was below that of newly diagnosed ones. Accuracy may have suffered from the small sample size. Persistent patients shared more public clonotypes (about 2,700) than newly diagnosed patients (about 1,000).

Combining iRepertoire HTBI primers with Arm-PCR of CDR3 regions, the authors built TCR beta libraries. TCRdb called the multiplex PCR reads again in MiXCR, with one record for every CDR3 protein. This repertoire shows around 450,000 distinct CDR3 sequences, under 25% found once; its top ten account for roughly 6.9%. The receptor's source is a female donor with Graves disease. V is TRBV5-8 and J is TRBJ1-6, with 7 bases that match TRBD1. Sequenced material: peripheral blood mononuclear cells (PBMCs), taken when the disease was refractory, from a patient treated with antithyroid drugs. The CDR3 DNA reads as TGTGCCAGCAGGTTGGCAGGGGGGAATTCACCCCTCCACTTT. It translates to CASRLAGGNSPLHF.